The present TCR beta chain was sequenced within a study of blood T cell repertoires in COVID-19. Across the whole study: T cells, B-cell-depleted T cells, or PBMCs supplied cDNA or gDNA.

The ends were cut back, 4 bases at V and 0 bases at J, with 4 bases in the middle. The CDR3 extends over 13 amino acids. Germline V lookup: CDR1 SGHAT, CDR2 FQNNGV. Under the authors' procedure: The assay estimated nucleated cells by amplifying reference gene primers. This table comes from immunoSEQ multiplex PCR, and its TCRdb copy is limited to in-frame clones, with some not included. From that table come the V and J calls and clone size; the DNA was used to work out D and trimming. The sample holds 300,000 to 500,000 clones; 70% to 90% are singletons and the top ten take more than 0.85%. Cohort placement rested on clinical history that participants reported themselves.

The origin of this receptor is a woman aged 25 to 45 with acute COVID-19. Sequencing was performed on PBMCs or T cells enriched from blood (not recorded which). The chain links TRBV11-2 to TRBJ1-3; D uncertain. The CDR3 spells CASSSHSGNTIYF. The CDR3 region has the DNA TGTGCCAGCAGCTCCCACTCTGGAAACACCATATATTTT.